One and the same sample provided the 8 T cell receptor beta chains below, sequenced in a study of CD8+CD57+ T cells in acquired aplastic anemia (dated by TCRdb to the late 2010s). Instrument used: Illumina HiSeq 2000. TCR beta VDJ combination and CDR3 sequence profiling used genomic DNA as the template. TCRdb applied fastp at Q25 and MiXCR to the public reads, then kept only in-frame beta chains. Entries are consolidated by CDR3 protein sequence, retaining the most common genes and DNA. This sample gives 86,000 or so distinct CDR3 sequences in total; roughly half of them show up just once. The ten biggest clones cover 66% of the sample. The specimen sequenced was sorted CD4+, CD8+, or CD8+CD57+ T cells (not recorded which) from PBMCs. These receptor sequences come from a human donor in good health, serving as a control.

This clonotype was recorded many times. The chain links TRBV27 to TRBJ2-3; 9 bases are shared with TRBD1. The CDR3 length is 16 residues. Germline CDR1 and CDR2: MNHEY and SMNVEV (reference sequence). J gave up 3 bases and V 5 bases, and 9 bases lay outside the gene matches. The chain's CDR3 is CASSMIGDRVTDTQYF. The DNA for the CDR3 is TGTGCCAGCAGTATGATCGGGGACAGGGTAACAGATACGCAGTATTTT.

A word on this clonotype: The junction departs from germline at one end; a sequencing error may be responsible. This chain links TRBV11-1 with TRBJ2-2; a possible D gene is TRBD2 (5 bases). The germline V gene encodes CDR1 SGHAT and CDR2 FQDESV (reference sequence). The CDR3 contains 14 residues. The CDR3 reads CASSLLANTGELFF. For the CDR3, the DNA is TGTGCCAGCAGCTTACTAGCAAACACCGGGGAGTTGTTTTTT.

The chain recombines TRBV10-1 with TRBJ2-3, with D hard to call. The CDR3 loop spans 16 amino acids. From germline, CDR1 is WNHNN and CDR2 SYGVQD (reference sequence). V shed 6 bases and J shed 2 bases, with 18 bases lying between them. The CDR3 nucleotides are TGCGCCAGCAGCCGCGACTCCCATTCAGCCACAGATACGCAGTATTTT. As protein: CASSRDSHSATDTQYF.

This clonotype was seen many times. The CDR3 sequence: CASSEGTLGGTQYF. CDR3 DNA: TGCGCCAGCAGTGAGGGGACCCTTGGCGGGACCCAGTACTTC. The chain joins TRBV10-1 to TRBJ2-5; tentatively, D is TRBD1 or TRBD2 (5 bases each). CDR1 is WNHNN, CDR2 SYGVQD, per germline (reference sequence). Trimming cost V 2 bases and J 7 bases, with 14 bases left between them. CDR3 length equals 14 residues.

The chain carries TRBV5-4 and TRBJ1-2, with D possibly TRBD1 on 5 matching bases. Germline V gene lookup returns CDR1 SGHNT and CDR2 YYREEE (reference sequence). CDR3 length: 17 residues. Trimming took off 1 base at V and 5 bases at J, with 21 bases between the two ends. DNA of the CDR3: TGTGCCAGCAGCTTGCCTGAGGGTGTAGGGACCGCGTATGGCTACACCTTC. It is translated as CASSLPEGVGTAYGYTF.

Many counts were recorded for this clonotype. CDR3 loop: CSVEARGAREAFF. The CDR3 bases are TGCAGCGTTGAAGCCCGGGGGGCGCGGGAAGCTTTCTTT. The chain employs TRBV29-1 and TRBJ1-1; possible D gene TRBD1, 6 bases. The V gene's germline CDR1 is SQVTM and CDR2 ANQGSEA. V lost 1 base and J lost 8, with 14 bases in between. The CDR3 has 13 residues.

The chain carries TRBV6-5 and TRBJ2-7; D perhaps matches TRBD1 (6 bases). Germline V CDR1 and CDR2: MNHEY, SVGAGI. The V end was cut by 2 bases, the J end by 2 bases, with 16 bases between. CDR3 length equals 16 residues. The CDR3 sequence: CASSYQGFSRAYEQYF. The CDR3 DNA reads as TGTGCCAGCAGTTACCAGGGGTTCAGCCGTGCCTACGAGCAGTACTTC.

This clonotype has at least ten counts. The V call is TRBV24-1, the J call TRBJ1-2; D remains unclear. Per the germline V gene, CDR1 is KGHDR and CDR2 is SFDVKD. Trimming cost V 2 bases and J 5 bases, with 11 bases left between them. This CDR3 region has 14 residues. For the CDR3, the DNA is TGTGCCACCAGTGATTCCGGTCTACCTTATGGCTACACCTTC. Its protein is CATSDSGLPYGYTF.